Below are 30 T cell receptor beta chains sequenced from a single sample in a study of beta chain features in type 1 diabetes. Since all of the isolated RNA was reverse transcribed, expressed TCRB transcripts were what got sequenced. Clones were sequenced by immunoSEQ multiplex PCR, and TCRdb holds only the in-frame ones, with some missing. Among around 56,000 clones, around half were seen once, and the ten largest hold 2.6%. No antigen is known for these receptors. The study, taken as a whole, reports: Shorter TCRB CDR3s, moderately but significantly so, were found in Type 1 diabetes patients in all four CD4+ subsets.

Sequencing input: Tregs from blood. The receptors here all came from a woman aged 40 to 50 with type 1 diabetes.

The CDR3 bases are TGCGCCAGCGAGTCGGTGAATACGCAGTATTTT. Translating gives CASESVNTQYF. The chain carries TRBV10-2 and TRBJ2-3; the D is unclear. The CDR3 extends over 11 amino acids. Trimming cost V 8 bases and J 7 bases, with 10 bases left between them. Germline V lookup: CDR1 WSHSY, CDR2 SAAADI.

This clone was counted between two and nine times. The chain employs TRBV2 and TRBJ2-4, with D perhaps matching TRBD2 (5 bases). The germline gives CDR1 SNHLY, CDR2 FYNNEI. The CDR3 is 14 residues long. Trimming cost V 5 bases and J 3 bases, with 11 bases left between them. The CDR3 is CASSYSEDKNIQYF. In DNA form, the CDR3 reads TGTGCCAGCAGTTACTCGGAGGACAAAAACATTCAGTACTTC.

The chain carries TRBV10-3 and TRBJ1-5; 9 positions agree with TRBD1. V lost 0 bases, J lost 11 bases, and 11 bases stayed unmatched. Germline assignment: CDR1 ENHRY and CDR2 SYGVKD. The CDR3 extends over 16 amino acids. In DNA, the CDR3 is TGTGCCATCAGTGAGTCGGGACAGGGCCTTGTGGCGACCCAGCATTTT. This gives the protein CAISESGQGLVATQHF.

This clone was found a few times. This specimen includes other DNA sequences encoding the same CDR3. The rearrangement joins TRBV5-4 to TRBJ2-1; D remains ambiguous. The V end lost 4 bases, the J end lost 7 bases, and 12 bases lay between the germline ends. Germline CDR1 and CDR2: SGHNT and YYREEE (reference sequence). The CDR3 is 13 residues long. The CDR3: CASSQRMANEQFF. As DNA, the CDR3 is TGTGCCAGCAGCCAGCGCATGGCGAATGAGCAGTTCTTC. The full variable domain, completed using reference TRBV5-4 and TRBJ2-1, is ETGVTQSPTHLIKTRGQQVTLRCSSQSGHNTVSWYQQALGQGPQFIFQYYREEENGRGNFPPRFSGLQFPNYSSELNVNALELDDSALYLCASSQRMANEQFFGPGTRLTVL.

A few counts support this clone. V usage is TRBV10-3 and J usage is TRBJ1-2, with TRBD1 identical over 9 bases. CDR1 ENHRY and CDR2 SYGVKD come from the germline V gene. This CDR3 has 14 amino acids. J gave up 4 bases and V 8 bases, and 8 bases lay outside the gene matches. This CDR3 reads CAIEPGQGLYGYTF. In nucleotides, the CDR3 is TGTGCCATCGAGCCGGGACAGGGACTCTATGGCTACACCTTC.

This clone was recorded a few times. The V gene is TRBV6-1, the J gene TRBJ1-2, with 7 nucleotides matching TRBD1. CDR1 is MNHNS and CDR2 is SASEGT in the germline V gene. V dropped 7 bases and J dropped 7; count of bases not matched to a gene: 6. The CDR3 contains 12 residues. CDR3 sequence reads: CASNRQGGGYTF. In DNA, the CDR3 is TGTGCCAGCAACAGACAGGGTGGTGGCTACACCTTC.

The table lists this clone with a few counts. This chain links TRBV2 with TRBJ1-2, with D unresolved. CDR1 is SNHLY, CDR2 FYNNEI, per germline. Trimming removed 0 bases from V and 4 bases from J, with 15 bases in between. This CDR3 is built from 16 residues. The CDR3 reads CASSEALRQDIYGYTF. In DNA form, the CDR3 reads TGTGCCAGCAGTGAAGCGCTTAGGCAGGATATCTATGGCTACACCTTC.

The genes are TRBV28 and TRBJ1-6; D remains ambiguous. CDR3 length equals 15 residues. In germline, CDR1 is MDHEN, CDR2 SYDVKM. V was cut by 8 bases and J by 0 bases, with 11 bases left in between. The chain's CDR3 is CASGIPSSYNSPLHF. Here the CDR3 DNA reads TGTGCCAGCGGTATTCCTAGCTCCTATAATTCACCCCTCCACTTT.

This sequence joins TRBV7-2 and TRBJ2-1; 7 bases map to TRBD2. The CDR3 sequence is 17 residues long. Germline-derived CDR1 and CDR2 are SGHTA and FQGNSA. Trimming cost V 4 bases and J 0 bases; bases outside gene matches: 9. The CDR3 DNA sequence: TGTGCCAGCAGCTCAGCCGCGGGAGCCCGCTCCTACAATGAGCAGTTCTTC. Translating it yields CASSSAAGARSYNEQFF.

The V and J genes are TRBV18 and TRBJ2-5, with D maybe TRBD1 (7 bases). The germline V and J ends were trimmed by 4 bases and 5 bases, with 11 bases remaining between them. The CDR3 spans 13 residues. The germline V gene encodes CDR1 KGHSH and CDR2 LQKENI. In DNA form, the CDR3 reads TGTGCCAGCTCACTACAGGGGAGGGAGACCCAGTACTTC. Its protein product is CASSLQGRETQYF.

The chain employs TRBV9 and TRBJ1-5; 7 positions agree with TRBD1. Trimming at V came to 4 bases and at J to 1 base, leaving 5 bases not matched to a gene. There are 15 residues in the CDR3. The germline V gene encodes CDR1 SGDLS and CDR2 YYNGEE. The CDR3 nucleotides are TGTGCCAGCAGCAGACAGGGTCAAAGCAATCAGCCCCAGCATTTT. It translates to CASSRQGQSNQPQHF.

The chain couples TRBV9 to TRBJ2-1, with a tentative D call TRBD2 (6 bases). The V end lost 0 bases, the J end lost 0 bases, and 22 bases lay between the germline ends. The CDR3 sequence is 20 residues long. Germline CDR1 and CDR2: SGDLS and YYNGEE. The CDR3 loop reads CASSVAGGPERKSSYNEQFF. CDR3 coding DNA: TGTGCCAGCAGCGTAGCTGGAGGGCCGGAGAGAAAGAGCTCCTACAATGAGCAGTTCTTC.

The CDR3 region is CASSWTGGTGELFF. Written as DNA, the CDR3 is TGTGCCAGCAGCTGGACAGGGGGCACCGGGGAGCTGTTTTTT. V is TRBV27 and J is TRBJ2-2; 10 nucleotides agree with TRBD1. Germline lookup yields CDR1 MNHEY and CDR2 SMNVEV (reference sequence). Trimming took 6 bases from V and 4 from J; bases not matched to a gene: 2. This CDR3 region has 14 residues.

J is TRBJ2-7 and V is TRBV7-9; tentatively, D is TRBD2 (5 bases). Trimming stripped 1 base from V and 7 bases from J, with 11 bases between. There are 13 residues in the CDR3. Germline assignment: CDR1 SEHNR and CDR2 FQNEAQ (reference sequence). The CDR3 loop reads CASSLDGPGEQYF. The CDR3 coding sequence is TGTGCCAGCAGCTTAGACGGTCCGGGAGAGCAGTACTTC.

The rearrangement joins TRBV12-5 to TRBJ2-1; maybe TRBD2 (5 bases). The CDR3 length is 15 residues. The V end lost 7 bases, the J end lost 3 bases, and 16 bases lay between the germline ends. The germline V gene has CDR1 LGHNT and CDR2 FRNRAP. CDR3 residues: CASAEGGAFYNEQFF. As DNA, the CDR3 is TGTGCTAGTGCTGAGGGTGGCGCCTTCTACAATGAGCAGTTCTTC.

The chain uses TRBV6-1 and TRBJ1-1; the match to TRBD1 covers 8 bases. This CDR3 comprises 14 residues. Germline CDR1 and CDR2: MNHNS and SASEGT. J was trimmed by 3 bases and V by 10 bases; bases with no gene match: 10. As DNA, the CDR3 is TGTGCCATTGACAGGGGCGTGGTTTACACTGAAGCTTTCTTT. Its protein is CAIDRGVVYTEAFF.

The chain is built from TRBV27 and TRBJ2-2, with D perhaps matching TRBD2 (5 bases). With 4 bases removed from V and 4 bases from J, the gap between germline ends came to 10 bases. The CDR3 has 14 amino acids. From germline, CDR1 is MNHEY and CDR2 SMNVEV (reference sequence). The CDR3 reads CASSSLAGTGELFF. In DNA form, the CDR3 reads TGTGCCAGCAGTTCACTTGCGGGCACCGGGGAGCTGTTTTTT.

This rearrangement joins TRBV7-8 to TRBJ1-1, with D maybe TRBD1 (5 bases). This CDR3 comprises 13 residues. Germline lookup yields CDR1 SGHVS and CDR2 FQNEAQ. The V end lost 4 bases, the J end lost 1 base, and 7 bases lay between the germline ends. CDR3 in amino acids: CASSSDRNTEAFF. The CDR3 DNA reads as TGTGCCAGCAGCTCCGACAGGAACACTGAAGCTTTCTTT.

This clone was seen at least ten times. The chain couples TRBV7-2 to TRBJ2-1, with D tentatively TRBD2 (5 bases). This CDR3 is 14 amino acids long. Deletions cut 0 bases from V and 4 bases from J, with 7 bases between. CDR1 is SGHTA, CDR2 FQGNSA, per germline. The CDR3, as DNA: TGTGCCAGCAGCTTAGCGGGCGGGTACAATGAGCAGTTCTTC. This gives the protein CASSLAGGYNEQFF.

This chain uses TRBV28 with TRBJ2-1; D unresolved. This CDR3 spans 12 amino acids. Germline V lookup: CDR1 MDHEN, CDR2 SYDVKM. Trimming took off 2 bases at V and 12 bases at J, with 11 bases between the two ends. CDR3 DNA: TGTGCCAGCAGTTTAGTCGTTGAGGTGCAGTTCTTC. It yields the protein CASSLVVEVQFF.

This rearrangement joins TRBV9 to TRBJ2-2; 10 bases map to TRBD1. J lost 6 bases, V lost 5 bases, and 4 bases had no gene match. CDR3 length: 14 amino acids. Per germline, CDR1 SGDLS and CDR2 YYNGEE. CDR3 DNA: TGTGCCAGCAGGGGAGGACAGGGGGCCGGGGAGCTGTTTTTT. Amino acids: CASRGGQGAGELFF. Complete variable domain (other parts from reference TRBV9 and TRBJ2-2): DSGVTQTPKHLITATGQRVTLRCSPRSGDLSVYWYQQSLDQGLQFLIQYYNGEERAKGNILERFSAQQFPDLHSELNLSSLELGDSALYFCASRGGQGAGELFFGEGSRLTVL.

The chain carries TRBV6-6 and TRBJ1-1; D uncertain. CDR1 is MNHNY, CDR2 SVGAGI, per germline (reference sequence). V was clipped by 1 base and J by 7 bases, with 7 bases between them. The CDR3 length is 12 residues. For the CDR3, the DNA is TGTGCCAGCAGTTACTACGGTGTTGAAGCTTTCTTT. This translates into CASSYYGVEAFF.

Notes on this clone: An end of the junction differs from the germline gene, which may be a read error. The chain employs TRBV9 and TRBJ2-2, with a weak D call TRBD1 (5 bases). The CDR3 consists of 16 residues. Germline CDR1 and CDR2: SGDLS and YYNGEE. CDR3 sequence (DNA): TGTACCAGCAGCGTAGGGGCAGGGCGGTTTAGCGGGGAGCTGTTTTTT. This sequence encodes CTSSVGAGRFSGELFF.

V gene TRBV19 combines with J gene TRBJ1-2, with 7 positions matching TRBD1. In germline, CDR1 is LNHDA, CDR2 SQIVND (reference sequence). V lost 5 bases to trimming and J lost 0 bases; unmatched junction nucleotides: 9. This CDR3 spans 16 amino acids. The CDR3 coding sequence is TGTGCCAGTAGTTCTCGACAGGGCGGCGCTAACTATGGCTACACCTTC. Encoded protein: CASSSRQGGANYGYTF.

This clone was counted a few times. The J gene is TRBJ1-2, the V gene TRBV2, with D uncertain. Germline V gene sequence: CDR1 SNHLY, CDR2 FYNNEI. Trimming pared 3 bases from V and 6 bases from J, leaving 5 bases between. The CDR3 runs 11 residues. The CDR3, as DNA: TGTGCCAGCAGTGACTACGATGGCTACACCTTC. Amino acids: CASSDYDGYTF.

This clone was detected only a few times. V is TRBV4-1 and J is TRBJ2-3; TRBD1 matches 7 bases. The CDR3 is 15 residues long. Trimming took 1 base from V and 6 from J; bases not matched to a gene: 7. Germline V gives CDR1 MGHRA, CDR2 YSYEKL. In nucleotides, the CDR3 is TGCGCCAGCAGCCAAGTCCAGGGGGTTTCGGATACGCAGTATTTT. This encodes CASSQVQGVSDTQYF.

The chain employs TRBV21-1 and TRBJ1-1; the table's D gene call, TRBD1, was not cross checked with the DNA. TRBV21-1 is annotated as a pseudogene. This CDR3 has 14 residues. The CDR3 nucleotides are TGTGCCAGCAGCAAAGACAGGCCTATTCAAGAAGCTTTCTTT. This encodes CASSKDRPIQEAFF.

V gene TRBV19 combines with J gene TRBJ2-1; the D gene is possibly TRBD2 (5 bases). This CDR3 is 15 amino acids long. Germline CDR1 is LNHDA and CDR2 is SQIVND (reference sequence). Between the trimmed V and J ends, which lost 5 bases and 1 base, there was a span of 12 bases. Here the CDR3 reads CASSFRGTSYNEQFF. The CDR3 region has the DNA TGTGCCAGTAGTTTCCGGGGAACGTCCTACAATGAGCAGTTCTTC.

The CDR3 spells CASGAGGRNNEQYF. In DNA, the CDR3 is TGTGCCAGCGGGGCAGGAGGGAGGAACAACGAGCAGTACTTC. The chain joins TRBV5-4 to TRBJ2-7, with a possible D match to TRBD2 (6 bases). CDR1 SGHNT and CDR2 YYREEE come from the germline V gene (reference sequence). V lost 7 bases and J 5 bases, leaving 19 bases between the germline ends. There are 14 residues in the CDR3.

In this sample, this clone turned up a few times. The V and J genes are TRBV11-2 and TRBJ2-1; 7 nucleotides line up with TRBD1. The germline gives CDR1 SGHAT, CDR2 FQNNGV. CDR3 length equals 14 residues. With V trimmed by 8 bases and J by 4 bases, 8 bases remained unmatched. CDR3 in DNA: TGTGCCAGCTCGCCGGGACAGAAATACAATGAGCAGTTCTTC. It translates to CASSPGQKYNEQFF.